The clone carrying this TCR beta chain was detected only a few times. What it binds is unknown. Germline lookup yields CDR1 SEHNR and CDR2 FQNEAQ (reference sequence). This CDR3 is built from 16 residues. The V and J ends lost 0 bases and 2 bases, in that order; junction bases with no gene match: 6. Libraries were prepared by immunoSEQ multiplex PCR; TCRdb keeps only in-frame clonotypes and omits some of them. Here the sample spans tens of thousands of clones, around 70% being singletons. The sample is drawn from a study of PD-1 blockade in classical Hodgkin lymphoma. Study-wide results and caveats: At C4D1, TCR diversity had climbed significantly for CD4+ cells, though not for CD8+ cells. Lower baseline TCR diversity was reported for newly diagnosed patients than for healthy donors. Whatever underlies the repertoire differences (possibly disease activity or prior therapy) remains undefined.

Patients all relapsed after autologous stem cell transplantation, and there was variation in brentuximab vedotin exposure. This specimen consisted of peripheral blood mononuclear cells (PBMCs), obtained before the second cycle of nivolumab. The chain is built from TRBV7-9 and TRBJ1-1, with 7 bases matching TRBD1. This clonotype originated in a human donor with classical Hodgkin lymphoma. The CDR3 sequence: CASSLAWRGRNTEAFF. In nucleotides, the CDR3 is TGTGCCAGCAGCTTAGCGTGGAGGGGGCGCAACACTGAAGCTTTCTTT. Using reference TRBV7-9 and TRBJ1-1 for the parts outside the CDR3, the full variable domain is DTGVSQNPRHKITKRGQNVTFRCDPISEHNRLYWYRQTLGQGPEFLTYFQNEAQLEKSRLLSDRFSAERPKGSFSTLEIQRTEQGDSAMYLCASSLAWRGRNTEAFFGQGTRLTVV.